This T cell receptor beta chain was identified in a study of beta chain features in type 1 diabetes. Whole-study findings and limits: Within each of all four CD4+ subsets, Type 1 diabetes patients had TCRB CDR3s that were moderately but significantly shorter.

Sorting based on CD45RO/CCR7/CD25/CD127/CD95/CD27 separated CD4+ naive, central memory, regulatory and stem cell-like memory cells. The entirety of the isolated RNA underwent reverse transcription, so expressed TCRB transcripts were sequenced. Assay: immunoSEQ multiplex PCR; the TCRdb copy retains only in-frame clones and omits some. The sample comprises 550,000 to 850,000 clones, under 15% of which are singletons, and less than 0.025% rests with the top ten. The CDR3 loop spans 13 amino acids. Germline V gives CDR1 MNHNS, CDR2 SASEGT. The germline V and J ends were trimmed by 7 bases and 5 bases, with 14 bases remaining between them. As regards this clone: Its antigen is not known.

This chain connects TRBV6-1 to TRBJ2-5, with D unresolved. Sequencing was performed on naive CD4+ T cells from blood. This TCR derives from a young man with type 1 diabetes. CDR3 coding DNA: TGTGCCAGCATCCCTGACACATGGGAGACCCAGTACTTC. Translation gives CASIPDTWETQYF.